This record covers a single T cell receptor (beta chain). One end of the junction fails to match germline, which may point to a read error. The source of the sample is a study of PD-L1 blockade in urothelial cancer. Background on the study: Treatment start was followed by blood analysis at 3 weeks (second dose) and again at 6 weeks.

CDR3 size: 15 residues. Germline CDR1 SSHAT, CDR2 FNYEAQ (reference sequence). Described time point: peripheral blood 6 weeks after treatment start. TCRdb's copy holds only in-frame clones and misses some; the assay was immunoSEQ multiplex PCR. The sample records 100,000 to 150,000 clones, about 83% being singletons. The J gene is TRBJ2-5, the V gene TRBV7-7; D remains ambiguous. The sequencing here drew on PBMCs, taken around atezolizumab (anti-PD-L1) treatment. This clonotype originated in a man in his fifties or sixties with urothelial cancer. This chain's CDR3 is CASSPAGWVGETQYF. The CDR3 bases are TGTGCTAGCAGCCCAGCTGGCTGGGTGGGCGAGACCCAGTACTTC.